This T cell receptor beta chain was captured by sequencing in a study of T cells in localized non-small cell lung cancer. Germline-derived CDR1 and CDR2 are ENHRY and SYGVKD. The CDR3 spans 15 residues. Libraries were prepared by immunoSEQ multiplex PCR; TCRdb keeps only in-frame clonotypes and omits some of them. Of about 26,000 clones in the sample, 81% are singletons; the top ten hold 9.5% to 10%. About this clone: Mismatch with germline at one junction end may stem from a read error.

The V call is TRBV10-3, the J call TRBJ2-1, with D possibly being TRBD2 (6 bases). This receptor was identified in a man aged 35-69 years with stage III squamous cell lung carcinoma. The source material was peripheral blood, sampled before any cancer treatment. The CDR3 protein is CAISESGGSSNEQFF. DNA for the CDR3: TGTGCCATCAGTGAGTCCGGGGGATCCTCCAATGAGCAGTTCTTC.